This T cell receptor beta chain was obtained from a study of T cells in Graves' hyperthyroidism and ophthalmopathy. Amplified regions were TCR beta CDR3 sequences from RNA transcripts. The HTBI primer set was used in a first-round RT-PCR of the TCR CDR3. TCRdb processed the multiplex PCR reads anew with MiXCR; each CDR3 protein has one entry. The sample holds 800,000 or so distinct CDR3 sequences; 38% are singletons and the top ten take approximately 10%. This clonotype was detected many times. Trimming took off 6 bases at V and 1 base at J, with 6 bases between the two ends. The CDR3 runs 12 residues. Germline V gives CDR1 LNHDA, CDR2 SQIVND (reference sequence).

The gene calls are TRBV19 and TRBJ1-1; D unclear. Sequenced material: blood. The TCR was taken from a man between 18 and 35 years old with Graves' hyperthyroidism. Written as DNA, the CDR3 is TGTGCCAGTAGACTCGGGAACACTGAAGCTTTCTTT. As protein: CASRLGNTEAFF.